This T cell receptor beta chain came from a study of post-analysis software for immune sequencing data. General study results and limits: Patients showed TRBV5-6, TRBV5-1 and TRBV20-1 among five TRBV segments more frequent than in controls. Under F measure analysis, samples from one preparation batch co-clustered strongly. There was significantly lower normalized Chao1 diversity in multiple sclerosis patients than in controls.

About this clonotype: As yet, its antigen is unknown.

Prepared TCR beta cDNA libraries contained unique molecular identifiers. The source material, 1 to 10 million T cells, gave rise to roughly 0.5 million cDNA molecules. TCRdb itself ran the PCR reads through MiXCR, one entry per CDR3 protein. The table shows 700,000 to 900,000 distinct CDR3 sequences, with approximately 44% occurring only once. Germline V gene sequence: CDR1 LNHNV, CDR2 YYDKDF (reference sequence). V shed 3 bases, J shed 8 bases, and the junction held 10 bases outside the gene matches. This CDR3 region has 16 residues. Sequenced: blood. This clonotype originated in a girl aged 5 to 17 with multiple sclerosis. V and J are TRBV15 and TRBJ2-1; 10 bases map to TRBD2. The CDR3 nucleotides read TGTGCCACCAGCAGGCTAGCGGGAGCTGGTTGGGATGAGCAGTTCTTC. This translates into CATSRLAGAGWDEQFF.